The 9 T cell receptor beta chains given below trace back to one sample, sequenced in a study of OX40 agonist ivuxolimab in advanced cancers. Library method: the immunoSEQ multiplex PCR assay. In TCRdb, the immuneACCESS table is reduced to in-frame sequences with V and J assigned. These tables do not hold every clone; where another copy was compared, an unresolved V gene accounts for under half, and the others remain unexplained. Across this sample there are 63,000 or so clones, with around 88% seen only once. The ten largest clones represent 2% to 2.5% of the sample. This material consisted of CD4+ or CD8+ T cells sorted from blood, taken in a trial of the OX40 agonist ivuxolimab. The receptor set was obtained from an adult with an advanced solid tumor such as melanoma, head and neck, liver or kidney cancer.

The rearrangement uses TRBV10-1 and TRBJ2-7; possible D gene TRBD1, 6 bases. Germline CDR1 WNHNN, CDR2 SYGVQD (reference sequence). V gave up 4 bases and J gave up 5 bases, with 18 bases separating them. The CDR3 extends over 15 amino acids. The CDR3 here is CASSATQGNRHEQYF. The CDR3 DNA sequence: TGCGCCAGCAGTGCGACACAGGGCAATCGCCACGAGCAGTACTTC.

The chain carries TRBV5-1 and TRBJ2-5, with D hard to call. The V gene lost 0 bases and the J gene lost 3 bases, with 9 bases spanning the gap. There are 14 residues in the CDR3. CDR1 is SGHRS, CDR2 YFSETQ, per germline. The CDR3 spells CASSLGGWEETQYF. The CDR3 bases are TGCGCCAGCAGCTTGGGTGGCTGGGAAGAGACCCAGTACTTC.

The rearrangement joins TRBV5-4 to TRBJ2-3, with 11 bases matching TRBD1. Germline V CDR1 and CDR2: SGHNT, YYREEE (reference sequence). CDR3 length: 15 amino acids. With V trimmed by 2 bases and J by 6 bases, 5 bases remained unmatched. CDR3 in amino acids: CASSFRDRGSDTQYF. DNA for the CDR3: TGTGCCAGCAGCTTCCGGGACAGGGGGTCGGATACGCAGTATTTT.

The genes are TRBV9 and TRBJ1-3; D gene unclear. The length of the CDR3 is 16 residues. V gave up 0 bases and J gave up 4 bases, with 14 bases separating them. Germline lookup yields CDR1 SGDLS and CDR2 YYNGEE. CDR3 sequence reads: CASSVAAGLGGNTIYF. CDR3 coding DNA: TGTGCCAGCAGCGTAGCGGCGGGTCTAGGAGGAAACACCATATATTTT.

The chain links TRBV5-4 to TRBJ2-1, with 14 bases fitting TRBD2. The CDR3 is made up of 15 amino acids. Germline CDR1 is SGHNT and CDR2 is YYREEE (reference sequence). The junction had 1 base not matched to a gene; V was cut back by 1 base and J by 7 bases. The DNA for the CDR3 is TGTGCCAGCAGCTTGCGACTAGCGGGAGGGAATGAGCAGTTCTTC. Protein product: CASSLRLAGGNEQFF.

The genes are TRBV6-5 and TRBJ2-1, with a possible D match to TRBD1 (5 bases). CDR1 is MNHEY, CDR2 SVGAGI, per germline. The CDR3 runs to 14 residues. With 0 bases removed from V and 6 bases from J, the gap between germline ends came to 9 bases. CDR3: CASSYSRQSNEQFF. The CDR3 DNA reads TGTGCCAGCAGTTACTCGCGACAGAGCAATGAGCAGTTCTTC.

This chain's CDR3 is CASSEVRRGTEAFF. The CDR3 region has the DNA TGTGCCAGCAGTGAAGTACGGAGGGGCACTGAAGCTTTCTTT. The chain employs TRBV2 and TRBJ1-1; possibly TRBD1 for D (5 bases). Germline CDR1 reads SNHLY; CDR2 reads FYNNEI. The CDR3 loop spans 14 amino acids. V lost 1 base to trimming and J lost 4 bases, with 10 bases between them. Filled out from reference TRBV2 and TRBJ1-1, the complete variable domain reads EPEVTQTPSHQVTQMGQEVILRCVPISNHLYFYWYRQILGQKVEFLVSFYNNEISEKSEIFDDQFSVERPDGSNFTLKIRSTKLEDSAMYFCASSEVRRGTEAFFGQGTRLTVV.

The chain carries TRBV27 and TRBJ1-5, with TRBD1 as a possible D gene (5 bases). The CDR3 has 17 residues. CDR1 MNHEY and CDR2 SMNVEV come from the germline V gene (reference sequence). The V gene lost 6 bases and the J gene lost 0 bases, with 18 bases spanning the gap. DNA for the CDR3: TGTGCCAGCAGCCACCAGACAGCCGCCTATAGCAATCAGCCCCAGCATTTT. It translates to CASSHQTAAYSNQPQHF.

Only a few counts were recorded for this clone. This chain joins TRBV15 and TRBJ2-5; possible D gene TRBD1, 5 bases. This CDR3 has 12 amino acids. Trimming pared 1 base from V and 7 bases from J, leaving 7 bases between. The germline CDR1 and CDR2 sequences are LNHNV and YYDKDF (reference sequence). The CDR3, as DNA: TGTGCCACCAGCAGAGCTCAGGGGACCCAGTACTTC. Its protein product is CATSRAQGTQYF.